Listed below are T cell receptor beta chains from one sample, sequenced in a study of cytomegalovirus exposure and HLA in healthy donors. Assay used: immunoSEQ multiplex PCR; TCRdb lists only in-frame clones, some missing. The table shows some 57,000 clones, with approximately 75% occurring only once. What was sequenced was PBMCs. The receptors shown here come from a woman aged 25 to 45 in good health and CMV-seronegative. Both conserved end residues are part of each CDR3. Fields, in order: J gene, V gene, D gene, clone size, CDR3 DNA, CDR3 protein. A D gene is named only where the DNA matches it firmly. Expanded clones are given a class, and other clones once, few, many or no size at all.

TRBJ2-3 | TRBV5-4 | TRBD2 | . | TGTGCCAGCAGCCAGGGACTAGCGGGATCAGATACGCAGTATTTT | CASSQGLAGSDTQYF
TRBJ1-2 | TRBV6-1 | . | . | TGTGCCAGCAGTGAAGCGTGGGGAGACTATGGCTACACCTTC | CASSEAWGDYGYTF
TRBJ2-1 | TRBV7-2 | TRBD1 | once | TGTGCCAGCAGCCCCTCCGGGACAGGGGGTAACAATGAGCAGTTCTTC | CASSPSGTGGNNEQFF
TRBJ2-1 | TRBV7-2 | TRBD2 | . | TGTGCCAGCAGCCGGCAAGCGGGAACGAGCTACAATGAGCAGTTCTTC | CASSRQAGTSYNEQFF
TRBJ2-5 | TRBV28 | . | few | TGTGCCAGCAGTTCAGGTCAGGGGACCCAACGTTCTCAAGAGACCCAGTACTTC | CASSSGQGTQRSQETQYF
TRBJ1-2 | TRBV27 | TRBD1 | . | TGTGCCAGCAGTCCTAGGGGGGACAGTCGTATCTACACCTTC | CASSPRGDSRIYTF
TRBJ2-2 | TRBV6-5 | TRBD1 | . | TGTGCCAGCAGTCCGACAGGGTTGAAAACCGGGGAGCTGTTTTTT | CASSPTGLKTGELFF
TRBJ2-2 | TRBV5-1 | . | once | TGCGCCAGCAGCTTGGACAAACAGGACACCGGGGAGCTGTTTTTT | CASSLDKQDTGELFF
TRBJ2-6 | TRBV9 | . | . | TGTGCCAGCAGCGTAGGGCCTTCTTCTGGGGCCAACGTCCTGACTTTC | CASSVGPSSGANVLTF
TRBJ2-7 | TRBV27 | . | . | TGTGCCAGCAGTTTATCGAACTACCAGACTCCGTCGTCGATCGACGAGCAGTACTTC | CASSLSNYQTPSSIDEQYF
TRBJ2-5 | TRBV14 | . | . | TGTGCCAGCAGGACGGGGATTAGAGAGACCCAGTACTTC | CASRTGIRETQYF
TRBJ2-7 | TRBV5-4 | . | . | TGTGCCAGCAGCTTGGAGCCAGGGAAACCCTACGAGCAGTACTTC | CASSLEPGKPYEQYF
TRBJ2-3 | TRBV4-3 | . | . | TGCGCCAGCAGCCAAGAACGGGGGTATACGCAGTATTTT | CASSQERGYTQYF
TRBJ2-1 | TRBV4-3 | TRBD2 | . | TGCGCCAGCAGCCAGCGGCGGGAGAGTTGGAATGAGCAGTTCTTC | CASSQRRESWNEQFF
TRBJ1-1 | TRBV7-6 | . | . | TGTGCCAGCAGCCCCACAGGGAACACTGAAGCTTTCTTT | CASSPTGNTEAFF
TRBJ2-4 | TRBV28 | TRBD2 | few | TGTGCCAGCAGTTACGGGGAGGGAGCCAAAAACATTCAGTACTTC | CASSYGEGAKNIQYF
TRBJ2-3 | TRBV6-1 | TRBD1 | . | TGTGCCAGCAGGGAGGACAGGGGAACAGATACGCAGTATTTT | CASREDRGTDTQYF
TRBJ2-1 | TRBV27 | TRBD2 | few | TGTGCCAGCAGGGGTTTAGCGGGAGGGTCGTGGAATGAGCAGTTCTTC | CASRGLAGGSWNEQFF
TRBJ2-1 | TRBV7-3 | TRBD1 | . | TGTGCCAGCAGCTTTATGTCCGGGACAGGGACCAATGAGCAGTTCTTC | CASSFMSGTGTNEQFF
TRBJ2-3 | TRBV4-1 | TRBD2 | . | TGCGCCAGCAGCCAAGGGTACTTCCTAGCGGGAGCTGGCACAGATACGCAGTATTTT | CASSQGYFLAGAGTDTQYF
TRBJ2-5 | TRBV6-1 | . | . | TGTGCCAGCAGTGAAGTAACCGCCTTTGGGGGCGTGGGGGAGACCCAGTACTTC | CASSEVTAFGGVGETQYF
TRBJ1-6 | TRBV7-9 | TRBD1 | . | TGTGCCAGCAGCGGCGGACAGGGAGGCAATTCACCCCTCCACTTT | CASSGGQGGNSPLHF